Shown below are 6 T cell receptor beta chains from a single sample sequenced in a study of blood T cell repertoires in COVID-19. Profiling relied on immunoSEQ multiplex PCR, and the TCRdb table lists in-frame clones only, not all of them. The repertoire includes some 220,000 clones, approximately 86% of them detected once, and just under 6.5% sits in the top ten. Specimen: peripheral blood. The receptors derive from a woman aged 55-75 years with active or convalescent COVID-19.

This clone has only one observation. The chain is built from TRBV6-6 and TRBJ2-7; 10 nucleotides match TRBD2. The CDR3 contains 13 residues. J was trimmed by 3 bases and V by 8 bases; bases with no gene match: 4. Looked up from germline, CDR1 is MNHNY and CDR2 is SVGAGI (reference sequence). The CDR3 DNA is TGTGCCAGCGCCCTAGCGGGAGACTACGAGCAGTACTTC. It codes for CASALAGDYEQYF.

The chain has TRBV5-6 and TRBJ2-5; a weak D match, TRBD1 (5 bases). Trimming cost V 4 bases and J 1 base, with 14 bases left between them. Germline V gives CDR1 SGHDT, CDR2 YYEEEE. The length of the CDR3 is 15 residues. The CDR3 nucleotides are TGTGCCAGCAGCCGGGTTCAGGGCAGCCAAGAGACCCAGTACTTC. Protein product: CASSRVQGSQETQYF.

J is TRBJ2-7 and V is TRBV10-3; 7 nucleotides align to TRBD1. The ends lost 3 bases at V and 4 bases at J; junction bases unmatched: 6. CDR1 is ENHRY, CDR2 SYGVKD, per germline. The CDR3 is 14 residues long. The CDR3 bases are TGTGCCATCAGTGATGAGGGGGCGAGGTACGAGCAGTACGTC. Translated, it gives CAISDEGARYEQYV.

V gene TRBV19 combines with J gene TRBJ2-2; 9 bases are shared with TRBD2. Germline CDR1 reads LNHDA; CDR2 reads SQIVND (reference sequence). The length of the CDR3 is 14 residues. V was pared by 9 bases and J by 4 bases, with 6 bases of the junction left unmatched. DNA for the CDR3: TGTGCCAGCCGCGGGACTAGCTCCACCGGGGAGCTGTTTTTT. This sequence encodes CASRGTSSTGELFF.

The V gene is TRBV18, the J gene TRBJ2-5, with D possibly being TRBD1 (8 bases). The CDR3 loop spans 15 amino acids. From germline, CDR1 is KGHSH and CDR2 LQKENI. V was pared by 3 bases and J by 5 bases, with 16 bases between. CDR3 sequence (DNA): TGTGCCAGCTCACCCAGACAGGGGAGGGAGGAGACCCAGTACTTC. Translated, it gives CASSPRQGREETQYF.

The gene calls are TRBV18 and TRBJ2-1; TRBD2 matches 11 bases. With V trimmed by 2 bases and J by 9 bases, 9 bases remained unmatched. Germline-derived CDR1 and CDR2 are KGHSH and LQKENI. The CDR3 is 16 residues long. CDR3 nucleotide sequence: TGTGCCAGCTCACCAGTTAATCTAGCGGGAGGCGCTGAGCAGTTCTTC. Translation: CASSPVNLAGGAEQFF.